This record looks at one T cell receptor beta chain sequence and its context. The entry originates in a study of blood T cell repertoires in COVID-19. Losses at the gene ends were 3 bases for V and 0 bases for J; bases not matched to a gene: 6. The CDR3 totals 16 residues. Germline lookup yields CDR1 MDHEN and CDR2 SYDVKM. Clones were read by immunoSEQ multiplex PCR, and TCRdb kept only the in-frame ones, dropping some. The table lists about 180,000 clones, approximately 88% of them singletons. The clonotype was recovered from a woman aged 40 to 55 with COVID-19, enrolled during active disease. This rearrangement joins TRBV28 to TRBJ1-1; 8 bases line up with TRBD1. Sequenced input: peripheral blood. CDR3 sequence (DNA): TGTGCCAGCAGTTTCATTAGGACAGGGATGAACACTGAAGCTTTCTTT. Translating gives CASSFIRTGMNTEAFF.